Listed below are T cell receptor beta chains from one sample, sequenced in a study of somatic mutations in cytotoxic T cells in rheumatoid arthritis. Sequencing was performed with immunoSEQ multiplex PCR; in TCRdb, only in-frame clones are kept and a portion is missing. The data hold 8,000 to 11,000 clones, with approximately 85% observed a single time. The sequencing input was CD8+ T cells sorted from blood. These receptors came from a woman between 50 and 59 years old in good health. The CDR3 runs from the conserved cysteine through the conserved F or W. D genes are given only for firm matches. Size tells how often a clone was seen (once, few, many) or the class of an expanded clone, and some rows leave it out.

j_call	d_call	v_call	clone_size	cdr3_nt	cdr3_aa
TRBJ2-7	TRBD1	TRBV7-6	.	TGTGCCAGCAGCGTTGGACAGGGCGACGAGCAGTACTTC	CASSVGQGDEQYF
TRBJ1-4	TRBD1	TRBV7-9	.	TGTGCCAGCAGCGCCCGGGACAGCCCGACTAATGAAAAACTGTTTTTT	CASSARDSPTNEKLFF
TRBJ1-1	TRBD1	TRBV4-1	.	TGCGCCAGCAGCCAAGGGTCTTCCGGGACAGGGCTGAACACTGAAGCTTTCTTT	CASSQGSSGTGLNTEAFF
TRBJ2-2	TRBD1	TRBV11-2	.	TGTGCCAGCAGGCTTAACCTCCGGGACAGGGAGACCGGGGAGCTGTTTTTT	CASRLNLRDRETGELFF
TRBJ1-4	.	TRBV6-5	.	TGTGCCAGCAGCCAGGACGGCCCAAGGGGCGAAAAACTGTTTTTT	CASSQDGPRGEKLFF
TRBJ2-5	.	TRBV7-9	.	TGTGCCAGCAGCTTAGTAGCGGAAGAGACCCAGTACTTC	CASSLVAEETQYF
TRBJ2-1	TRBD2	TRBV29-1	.	TGCAGCGTTGACGGGACTAGCTACAATGAGCAGTTCTTC	CSVDGTSYNEQFF
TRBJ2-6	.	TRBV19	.	TGTGCCAGTAGAACTCAGGGCTCTGGGGCCAACGTCCTGACTTTC	CASRTQGSGANVLTF
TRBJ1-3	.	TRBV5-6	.	TGTGCCAGCAGCTTGGATCGTTCTCTCCCTGGAAACACCATATATTTT	CASSLDRSLPGNTIYF
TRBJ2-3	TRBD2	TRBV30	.	TGTGCCTGGAAAGCCGGGACTAGCGGGGGTATAGATACGCAGTATTTT	CAWKAGTSGGIDTQYF
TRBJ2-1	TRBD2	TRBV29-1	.	TGCAGCGCTTCGGGAGGCTCCTACAATGAGCAGTTCTTC	CSASGGSYNEQFF
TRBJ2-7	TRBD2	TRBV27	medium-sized	TGTGCCAGCAGAGAAGGACTAGCGGGGGGGAACTACGAGCAGTACTTC	CASREGLAGGNYEQYF
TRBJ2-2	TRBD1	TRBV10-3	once	TGTGCCATCGGGACAGGGGGCACCGGGGAGCTGTTTTTT	CAIGTGGTGELFF
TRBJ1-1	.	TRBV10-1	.	TGCGCCAGCAGTGAAGCCAGGGCCTCCCTGGGCACTGAAGCTTTCTTT	CASSEARASLGTEAFF
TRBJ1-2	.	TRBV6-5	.	TGTGCCAGCAGGCCGGGAGGCCTTCCTTATGGCTACACCTTC	CASRPGGLPYGYTF
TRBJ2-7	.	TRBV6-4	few	TGTGCCAGCAGCTCTGTCGAGCAGTACTTC	CASSSVEQYF
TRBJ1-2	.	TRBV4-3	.	TGCGCCAGCAGCCAGAGCCTACGGGGTTCCTATGGCTACACCTTC	CASSQSLRGSYGYTF
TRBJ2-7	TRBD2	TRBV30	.	TGTGCCTGGAGTCGACCTACGGGGGGCGAGCAGTACTTC	CAWSRPTGGEQYF
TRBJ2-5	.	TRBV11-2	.	TGTGCCAGCAGCGGGGGGGAGACCCAGTACTTC	CASSGGETQYF
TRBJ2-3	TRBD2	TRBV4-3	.	TGCGCCAGCAGCCAAGATGACCAGCGGGGCCTCACAGATACGCAGTATTTT	CASSQDDQRGLTDTQYF
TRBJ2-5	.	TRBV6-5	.	TGTGCCAGCAGTTACGTCCCAGGGAGGCAAGAGACCCAGTACTTC	CASSYVPGRQETQYF
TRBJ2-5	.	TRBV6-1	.	TGTGCCAGCAGGGAGCAAGAGACCCAGTACTTC	CASREQETQYF
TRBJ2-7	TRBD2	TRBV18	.	TGTGCCAGCTCACCCACCGGGACTAACTACGAGCAGTACTTC	CASSPTGTNYEQYF
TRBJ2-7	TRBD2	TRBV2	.	TGTGCCAGCAGCGTCGGGACTAGCCTAAGCTCCTACGAGCAGTACTTC	CASSVGTSLSSYEQYF
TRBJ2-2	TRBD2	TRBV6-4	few	TGTGCCACTTCTCTAGCGGCCACCGGGGAGCTGTTTTTT	CATSLAATGELFF
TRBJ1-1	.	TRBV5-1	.	TGCGCCAGCAGTCCCTGGACAGCCATGAACACTGAAGCTTTCTTT	CASSPWTAMNTEAFF
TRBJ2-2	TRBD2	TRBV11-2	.	TGTGCCAGCAGCCCCAATCTAGCGGGGGGACCGAACACCGGGGAGCTGTTTTTT	CASSPNLAGGPNTGELFF
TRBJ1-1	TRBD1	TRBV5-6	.	TGTGCCAGCAGCCCCGGGACAGCTGAAGCTTTCTTT	CASSPGTAEAFF
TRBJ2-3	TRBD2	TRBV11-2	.	TGTGCCAGCAGGTACACTAGCGGGGGGACAGATACGCAGTATTTT	CASRYTSGGTDTQYF
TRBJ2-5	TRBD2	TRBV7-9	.	TGTGCCGTGACTAGCGGGTCGGAGACCCAGTACTTC	CAVTSGSETQYF
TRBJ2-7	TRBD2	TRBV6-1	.	TGTGCCAGCAGTGTGACTAGCGGGGGGACCTACGAGCAGTACTTC	CASSVTSGGTYEQYF
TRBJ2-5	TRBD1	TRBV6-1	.	TGTGCCAGCAGTGGCCGGGACAGGGGGCTAGGAGAGACCCAGTACTTC	CASSGRDRGLGETQYF
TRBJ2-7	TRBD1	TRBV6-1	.	TGTGCCAGCAGTGAAGCGCTAGGGGACAGGGGATATAACGAGCAGTACTTC	CASSEALGDRGYNEQYF
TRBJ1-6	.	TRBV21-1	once	TGTGCCAGCATCCTTCATAGTGTAGGGAGGAGGGGATATAATTCACCCCTCCACTTT	CASILHSVGRRGYNSPLHF
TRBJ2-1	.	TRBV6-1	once	TGTGCCAGCAGTGACGGAGCTTTCAATGAGCAGTTCTTC	CASSDGAFNEQFF
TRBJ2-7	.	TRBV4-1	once	TGCGCCGCGGCGGGGGCGCGGGGCGAGCAGTACTTC	CAAAGARGEQYF
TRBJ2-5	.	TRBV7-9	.	TGTGCCAGCAGCCCAACGACAGACTTAGAGACCCAGTACTTC	CASSPTTDLETQYF
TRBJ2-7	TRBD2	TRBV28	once	TGTGCCAGCAGTTTAGGGGCTAGCGGGAGGTTCTCCTACGAGCAGTACTTC	CASSLGASGRFSYEQYF
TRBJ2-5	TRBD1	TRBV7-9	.	TGTGCCAGCAGCTTTAGACAGGGCCAAGAGACCCAGTACTTC	CASSFRQGQETQYF
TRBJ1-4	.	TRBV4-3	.	TGCGCCAGCAGCCCGTCGGGAGAAAAACTGTTTTTT	CASSPSGEKLFF
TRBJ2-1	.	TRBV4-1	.	TGCGCCAGCAGCCAAGATCCTGACAGTCTATACAATGAGCAGTTCTTC	CASSQDPDSLYNEQFF
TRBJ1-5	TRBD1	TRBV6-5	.	TGTGCCAGCAGTCAACGGGGGACAGACAATCAGCCCCAGCATTTT	CASSQRGTDNQPQHF
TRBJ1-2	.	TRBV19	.	TGTGCCAGTAGTATCCAGGGATCCGCTAACTATGGCTACACCTTC	CASSIQGSANYGYTF
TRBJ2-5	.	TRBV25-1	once	TGTGCCAGCAGTGAATCCCTCCAAGAGACCCAGTACTTC	CASSESLQETQYF
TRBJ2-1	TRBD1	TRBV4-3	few	TGCGCCAGCAGCCAAGCGGTCCCGGGACAGGGGGCTGAGCAGTTCTTC	CASSQAVPGQGAEQFF
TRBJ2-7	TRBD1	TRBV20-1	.	TGCAGTGCTAGAGAGGGACAGGGTTTCTTC	CSAREGQGFF
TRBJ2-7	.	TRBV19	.	TGTGCCAGTAGGTTTGCGTCGAGCTCCTACGAGCAGTACTTC	CASRFASSSYEQYF
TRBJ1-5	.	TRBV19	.	TGTGCCAGTACCCTCACAGGGTATGCGTTTCAGCCCCAGCATTTT	CASTLTGYAFQPQHF
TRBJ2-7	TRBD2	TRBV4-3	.	TGCGCCAGCAGCCAAGGGACTAGTGCCTACGAGCAGTACTTC	CASSQGTSAYEQYF
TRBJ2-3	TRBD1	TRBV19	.	TGTGCCAGTAGTCTTGGACAGGGGGCAACAGATACGCAGTATTTT	CASSLGQGATDTQYF
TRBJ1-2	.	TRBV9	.	TGTGCCAGCAGAGGGACATCCTACTATGGCTACACCTTC	CASRGTSYYGYTF
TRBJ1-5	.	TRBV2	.	TGTGCCAGCAGAGCCGCTTTGGGAGATAGCAATCAGCCCCAGCATTTT	CASRAALGDSNQPQHF